The clone carrying this T cell receptor beta chain was observed at least ten times. The antigen remains unidentified. Sequencing targeted expressed TCRB transcripts, as all isolated RNA had been reverse transcribed. Roughly 3.6 million reads on average were seen across naive, central memory and regulatory T cell samples. Sequenced by immunoSEQ multiplex PCR; TCRdb stores in-frame clones only, minus some. The sample yields 400,000 to 450,000 clones, 14% seen once. Germline assignment: CDR1 SQVTM and CDR2 ANQGSEA. V lost 7 bases, J lost 8 bases, and 12 bases lay in between. The CDR3 runs 11 residues. The entry originates in a study of beta chain features in type 1 diabetes. Overall study findings and caveats: There was a possibility that cDNA sequencing over-represented cells with high TCR expression. Reduced insertions and increased deletions marked VDJ junctions in type 1 diabetes patients.

The sequence was obtained from a man aged 25-40 years in good health. This chain links TRBV29-1 with TRBJ2-1, with D maybe TRBD2 (5 bases). Input material: naive CD4+ T cells from blood. CDR3: CSAGKPDEQFF. CDR3 DNA: TGCAGCGCGGGGAAGCCGGATGAGCAGTTCTTC.